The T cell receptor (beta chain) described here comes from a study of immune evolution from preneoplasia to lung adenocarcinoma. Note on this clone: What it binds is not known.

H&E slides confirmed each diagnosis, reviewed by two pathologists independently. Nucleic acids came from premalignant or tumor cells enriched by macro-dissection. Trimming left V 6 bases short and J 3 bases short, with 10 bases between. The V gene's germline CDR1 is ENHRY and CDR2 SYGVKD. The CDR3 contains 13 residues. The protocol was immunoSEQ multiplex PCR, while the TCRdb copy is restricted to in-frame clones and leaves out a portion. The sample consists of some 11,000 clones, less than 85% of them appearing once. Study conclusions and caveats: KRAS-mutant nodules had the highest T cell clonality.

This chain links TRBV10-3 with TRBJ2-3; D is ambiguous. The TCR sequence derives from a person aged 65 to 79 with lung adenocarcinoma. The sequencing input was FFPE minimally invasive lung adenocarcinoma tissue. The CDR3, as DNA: TGTGCCATCAGGTCTCCCGAAACAGATACGCAGTATTTT. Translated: CAIRSPETDTQYF.